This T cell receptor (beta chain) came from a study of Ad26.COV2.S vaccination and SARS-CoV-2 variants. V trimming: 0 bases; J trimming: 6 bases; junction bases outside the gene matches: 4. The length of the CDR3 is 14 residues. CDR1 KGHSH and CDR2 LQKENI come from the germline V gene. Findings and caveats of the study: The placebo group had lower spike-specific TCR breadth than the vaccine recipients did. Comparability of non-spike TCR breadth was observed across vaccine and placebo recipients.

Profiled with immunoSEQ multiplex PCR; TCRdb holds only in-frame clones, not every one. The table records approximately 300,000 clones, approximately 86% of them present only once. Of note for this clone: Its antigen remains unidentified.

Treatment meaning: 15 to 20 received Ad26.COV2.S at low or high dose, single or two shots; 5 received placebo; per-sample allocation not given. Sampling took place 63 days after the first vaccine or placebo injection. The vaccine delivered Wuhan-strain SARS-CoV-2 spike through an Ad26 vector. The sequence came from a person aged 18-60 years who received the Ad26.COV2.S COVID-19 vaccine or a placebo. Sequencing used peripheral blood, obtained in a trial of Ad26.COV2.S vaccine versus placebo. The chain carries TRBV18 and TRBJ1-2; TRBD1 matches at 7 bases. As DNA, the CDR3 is TGTGCCAGCTCACCACCGGGCAGGGGGAATGGCTACACCTTC. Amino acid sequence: CASSPPGRGNGYTF. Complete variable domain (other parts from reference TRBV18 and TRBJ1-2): NAGVMQNPRHLVRRRGQEARLRCSPMKGHSHVYWYRQLPEEGLKFMVYLQKENIIDESGMPKERFSAEFPKEGPSILRIQQVVRGDSAAYFCASSPPGRGNGYTFGSGTRLTVV.